One and the same sample provided the 25 T cell receptor beta chains below, sequenced in a study of graft-versus-host responses after intestinal transplantation. Libraries were prepared by immunoSEQ multiplex PCR; TCRdb keeps only in-frame clonotypes and omits some of them. The table shows 65,000 to 90,000 clones, with 80% to 95% occurring only once. Their recognized antigens are unknown. The sample was unstimulated CD8+ T cells sorted from spleen or lymph node cells, taken before transplant. All receptors come from a human donor who was the organ donor for an intestinal transplant.

This clone appeared a few times. The genes are TRBV19 and TRBJ1-2, with a tentative D call TRBD1 (5 bases). The ends were cut back, 6 bases at V and 3 bases at J, with 5 bases in the middle. Germline V gene data show CDR1 as LNHDA and CDR2 as SQIVND (reference sequence). This CDR3 has 11 amino acids. DNA for the CDR3: TGTGCCAGTAGGGGGGACTATGGCTACACCTTC. Protein sequence: CASRGDYGYTF.

V and J are TRBV6-5 and TRBJ2-3; D remains ambiguous. The germline CDR1 and CDR2 sequences are MNHEY and SVGAGI. CDR3 size: 14 residues. Trimming pared 0 bases from V and 2 bases from J, leaving 6 bases between. In DNA, the CDR3 is TGTGCCAGCAGTTACTCGGCCCTCACAGATACGCAGTATTTT. Translating it yields CASSYSALTDTQYF.

CDR3 in DNA: TGCGCCAGCTCTACTAGAAGTCCCGAGCAGTACTTC. Its protein product is CASSTRSPEQYF. This rearrangement joins TRBV10-2 to TRBJ2-7; D is perhaps TRBD2 (5 bases). The CDR3 is 12 amino acids. The germline gives CDR1 WSHSY, CDR2 SAAADI. V shed 8 bases and J shed 6 bases, with 14 bases lying between them.

The chain links TRBV4-1 to TRBJ2-5; D is uncertain. Between the trimmed V and J ends, which lost 0 bases and 2 bases, there was a span of 10 bases. The germline V gene encodes CDR1 MGHRA and CDR2 YSYEKL. The CDR3 covers 15 residues. The CDR3 coding sequence is TGCGCCAGCAGCCAAGATATTGGGTTTCAAGAGACCCAGTACTTC. Translating it yields CASSQDIGFQETQYF.

J is TRBJ1-4 and V is TRBV30, with 8 bases identical to TRBD1. This CDR3 has 15 residues. Germline lookup yields CDR1 GTSNPN and CDR2 SVGIG (reference sequence). The J segment lost 3 bases and the V segment lost 4 bases, leaving 7 bases of the junction unmatched. The DNA of the CDR3 is TGTGCCTGGAATCCGACAGGGGAGCCTAATGAAAAACTGTTTTTT. It codes for CAWNPTGEPNEKLFF. Full variable domain (remainder filled in from reference TRBV30 and TRBJ1-4): SQTIHQWPATLVQPVGSPLSLECTVEGTSNPNLYWYRQAAGRGLQLLFYSVGIGQISSEVPQNLSASRPQDRQFILSSKKLLLSDSGFYLCAWNPTGEPNEKLFFGSGTQLSVL.

The rearrangement links TRBV25-1 to TRBJ1-1; D uncertain. The V end lost 2 bases, the J end lost 5 bases, and 9 bases lay between the germline ends. This CDR3 is built from 13 residues. CDR1 and CDR2 (germline): MGHDK, SYGVNS. The CDR3 reads CASSEGYDTEAFF. The CDR3 DNA is TGTGCCAGCAGTGAAGGCTATGATACTGAAGCTTTCTTT.

The genes are TRBV29-1 and TRBJ1-1, with a weak D call TRBD1 (6 bases). Trimming removed 3 bases from V and 11 bases from J, with 13 bases in between. The CDR3 covers 11 residues. Germline loops: CDR1 SQVTM, CDR2 ANQGSEA. This CDR3 reads CSVDAQGGAFF. The CDR3 nucleotides are TGCAGCGTTGACGCACAGGGAGGCGCTTTCTTT.

J is TRBJ2-1 and V is TRBV5-1; 9 bases are a match to TRBD1. V was pared by 2 bases and J by 4 bases, with 7 bases of the junction left unmatched. Germline V lookup: CDR1 SGHRS, CDR2 YFSETQ. This CDR3 spans 16 amino acids. The chain's CDR3 is CASSFGQGRGYNEQFF. The CDR3 region has the DNA TGCGCCAGCAGCTTTGGACAGGGGAGAGGTTACAATGAGCAGTTCTTC.

CDR3 sequence (DNA): TGTGCCTGGGGATTCCGAGGAAGTATATTTGGCTACACCTTC. Its translation is CAWGFRGSIFGYTF. This rearrangement joins TRBV30 to TRBJ1-2, with D unresolved. Trimming took off 5 bases at V and 7 bases at J, with 20 bases between the two ends. The CDR3 spans 14 residues. From germline, CDR1 is GTSNPN and CDR2 SVGIG (reference sequence).

The rearrangement uses TRBV6-1 and TRBJ1-2, with no clear D. CDR1 and CDR2 from the germline V gene are MNHNS and SASEGT. The CDR3 has 11 residues. Deletions cut 6 bases from V and 11 bases from J, with 13 bases between. The CDR3 bases are TGTGCCAGCAGGGAGAATCGGGAGTACACCTTC. Protein: CASRENREYTF.

The V and J genes are TRBV4-1 and TRBJ1-1; D is ambiguous. Deletions cut 1 base from V and 6 bases from J, with 18 bases between. Germline V gene sequence: CDR1 MGHRA, CDR2 YSYEKL. The CDR3 totals 16 residues. CDR3 sequence: CASSQGGIPNGPEAFF. The DNA of the CDR3 is TGCGCCAGCAGCCAAGGAGGGATACCGAACGGCCCTGAAGCTTTCTTT.

The CDR3 reads CASSLGDRGLDEQYF. The DNA for the CDR3 is TGTGCCAGCAGCTTAGGGGACAGGGGGCTGGACGAGCAGTACTTC. The rearrangement uses TRBV7-9 and TRBJ2-5, with 12 bases aligning to TRBD1. The J call is uncertain, as TRBJ2-7 better fits the DNA end. The germline V gene has CDR1 SEHNR and CDR2 FQNEAQ (reference sequence). The CDR3 is made up of 15 amino acids.

The rearrangement uses TRBV19 and TRBJ2-1, with D possibly matching TRBD2 (7 bases). Germline CDR1 LNHDA, CDR2 SQIVND (reference sequence). Trimming took off 5 bases at V and 9 bases at J, with 23 bases between the two ends. The CDR3 is 16 amino acids. For the CDR3, the DNA is TGTGCCAGTAGTTCCTTTAGGGGGAGGGGTCAAGGTGAGCAGTTCTTC. This sequence encodes CASSSFRGRGQGEQFF.

This sequence joins TRBV5-1 and TRBJ2-5; the D is unclear. Germline CDR1 reads SGHRS; CDR2 reads YFSETQ. Trimming shortened V by 0 bases and J by 4 bases, and 7 bases separated the two germline ends. The length of the CDR3 is 13 residues. CDR3 sequence reads: CASSLGSRETQYF. The DNA for the CDR3 is TGCGCCAGCAGCTTGGGGTCACGAGAGACCCAGTACTTC.

The chain is built from TRBV9 and TRBJ2-5, with a weak D call TRBD2 (5 bases). The CDR3 has 15 residues. With 3 bases removed from V and 7 bases from J, the gap between germline ends came to 19 bases. Germline V gene data show CDR1 as SGDLS and CDR2 as YYNGEE. The CDR3: CASSAEPGIERTQYF. DNA of the CDR3: TGTGCCAGCAGCGCCGAACCGGGGATCGAGCGGACCCAGTACTTC. The complete variable domain, with remaining parts taken from reference TRBV9 and TRBJ2-5, reads DSGVTQTPKHLITATGQRVTLRCSPRSGDLSVYWYQQSLDQGLQFLIQYYNGEERAKGNILERFSAQQFPDLHSELNLSSLELGDSALYFCASSAEPGIERTQYFGPGTRLLVL.

This chain connects TRBV27 to TRBJ2-1; the match to TRBD2 covers 8 bases. Germline CDR1 is MNHEY and CDR2 is SMNVEV (reference sequence). This CDR3 region has 16 residues. V shed 2 bases and J 6 bases; nucleotides not matched to a gene: 9. The CDR3 coding sequence is TGTGCCAGCAGTTTACGACCTCTAGCGGGTCCCAATGAGCAGTTCTTC. Translating it yields CASSLRPLAGPNEQFF.

This clone appeared a single time. The V and J genes are TRBV29-1 and TRBJ1-1; no definite D call. The CDR3 covers 11 residues. Looked up from germline, CDR1 is SQVTM and CDR2 is ANQGSEA. V was clipped by 2 bases and J by 4 bases, with 5 bases between them. The CDR3 loop is CSVERRTEAFF. The CDR3 nucleotides read TGCAGCGTTGAACGACGCACTGAAGCTTTCTTT.

The rearrangement joins TRBV15 to TRBJ2-1; D unresolved. V was cut by 5 bases and J by 4 bases, with 12 bases left in between. Germline CDR1 reads LNHNV; CDR2 reads YYDKDF (reference sequence). CDR3 length: 14 amino acids. CDR3 sequence (DNA): TGTGCCACCAGCTACCGCTCCAATTACAATGAGCAGTTCTTC. Residues: CATSYRSNYNEQFF. Full variable domain (missing parts from reference TRBV15 and TRBJ2-1): DAMVIQNPRYQVTQFGKPVTLSCSQTLNHNVMYWYQQKSSQAPKLLFHYYDKDFNNEADTPDNFQSRRPNTSFCFLDIRSPGLGDTAMYLCATSYRSNYNEQFFGPGTRLTVL.

This clone was counted a single time. The rearrangement links TRBV7-9 to TRBJ2-5; possible D gene TRBD2, 6 bases. V was clipped by 4 bases and J by 0 bases, with 18 bases between them. This CDR3 comprises 17 residues. CDR1 and CDR2 from the germline V gene are SEHNR and FQNEAQ (reference sequence). The CDR3: CASSSRIGGKYQETQYF. The CDR3, as DNA: TGTGCCAGCAGCTCCCGCATTGGCGGGAAGTACCAAGAGACCCAGTACTTC.

The CDR3 DNA sequence: TGTGCCAGCAGCCCCAGGGGGGCGGTTGAGCAGTTCTTC. Its translation: CASSPRGAVEQFF. This chain links TRBV7-9 with TRBJ2-1, with D possibly matching TRBD1 (7 bases). Germline V CDR1 and CDR2: SEHNR, FQNEAQ (reference sequence). This CDR3 is built from 13 residues. Trimming removed 5 bases from V and 9 bases from J, with 14 bases in between. Complete variable domain (other parts from reference TRBV7-9 and TRBJ2-1): DTGVSQNPRHKITKRGQNVTFRCDPISEHNRLYWYRQTLGQGPEFLTYFQNEAQLEKSRLLSDRFSAERPKGSFSTLEIQRTEQGDSAMYLCASSPRGAVEQFFGPGTRLTVL.

This chain connects TRBV6-5 to TRBJ2-7; no firm D call. Trimming took 5 bases from V and 2 from J, leaving 10 bases between them. This CDR3 is 13 amino acids long. Per the germline V gene, CDR1 is MNHEY and CDR2 is SVGAGI. The CDR3 reads CASSEFIAYEQYF. The CDR3, as DNA: TGTGCCAGCAGTGAATTTATTGCCTACGAGCAGTACTTC.

This clone was recorded only once. Mismatch with germline at one junction end may stem from a read error. V gene TRBV13 combines with J gene TRBJ2-2; TRBD1 matches 8 bases. Germline V gene data show CDR1 as PRHDT and CDR2 as FYEKMQ (reference sequence). The CDR3 runs 16 residues. The CDR3 DNA follows: TGTGCCAGCAGCGCCGCGACAGGGGCGTACACCGGGGAGCCGTTTTTT. Translating gives CASSAATGAYTGEPFF.

This chain uses TRBV7-6 with TRBJ1-1; no clear D. Deletions cut 6 bases from V and 6 bases from J, with 11 bases between. The length of the CDR3 is 12 residues. Germline values: CDR1 SGHVS, CDR2 FNYEAQ. The DNA of the CDR3 is TGTGCCAGCAGTCAAAGGGTGCCTGAAGCTTTCTTT. It codes for CASSQRVPEAFF.

The chain recombines TRBV11-3 with TRBJ2-5, with 7 bases matching TRBD1. Judging by the DNA end, TRBJ2-7 fits better; the J call may be wrong. Per the germline V gene, CDR1 is SGHNT and CDR2 is YENEEA. This CDR3 region has 16 residues. CDR3 DNA sequence: TGTGCCAGCAGCTCCCGGACAGGCCCAGATTCCTACGAGCAGTACTTC. Translation: CASSSRTGPDSYEQYF.

The chain employs TRBV5-5 and TRBJ1-2; tentative D call: TRBD1 (5 bases). CDR3 length: 15 residues. V lost 0 bases, J lost 4 bases, and 13 bases lay in between. CDR1 and CDR2 (germline): SGHKS, YYEKEE (reference sequence). CDR3 residues: CASSLDPGHPYGYTF. The DNA of the CDR3 is TGTGCCAGCAGCTTGGATCCGGGGCACCCCTATGGCTACACCTTC.